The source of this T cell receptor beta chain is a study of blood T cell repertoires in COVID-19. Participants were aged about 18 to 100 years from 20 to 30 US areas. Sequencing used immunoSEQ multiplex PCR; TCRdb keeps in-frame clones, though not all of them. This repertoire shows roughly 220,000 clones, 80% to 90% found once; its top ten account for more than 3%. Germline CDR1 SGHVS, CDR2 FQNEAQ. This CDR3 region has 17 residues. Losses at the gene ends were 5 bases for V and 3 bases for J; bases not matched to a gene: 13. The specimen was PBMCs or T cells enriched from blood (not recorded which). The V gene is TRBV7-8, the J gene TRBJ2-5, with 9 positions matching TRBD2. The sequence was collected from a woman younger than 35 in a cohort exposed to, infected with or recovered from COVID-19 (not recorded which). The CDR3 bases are TGTGCCAGCAGCCTAACCCCCAAGCGCGGGGGGGAAGAGACCCAGTACTTC. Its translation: CASSLTPKRGGEETQYF.